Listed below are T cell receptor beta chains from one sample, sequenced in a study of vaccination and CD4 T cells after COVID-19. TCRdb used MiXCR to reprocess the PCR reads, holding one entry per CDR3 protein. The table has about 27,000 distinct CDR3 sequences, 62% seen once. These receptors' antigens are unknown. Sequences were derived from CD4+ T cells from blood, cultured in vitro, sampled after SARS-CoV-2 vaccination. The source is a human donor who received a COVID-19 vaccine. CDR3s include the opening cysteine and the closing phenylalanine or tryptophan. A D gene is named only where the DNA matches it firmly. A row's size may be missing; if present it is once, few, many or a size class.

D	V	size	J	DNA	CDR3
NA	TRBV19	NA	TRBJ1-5	TGTGCCAGTAGTCCCCGGGGAAGGGGTCAGCCCCAGCATTTT	CASSPRGRGQPQHF
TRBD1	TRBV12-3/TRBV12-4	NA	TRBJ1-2	TGTGCCAGCAGTCCGGGACAGGGGGTTACCTATGGCTACACCTTC	CASSPGQGVTYGYTF
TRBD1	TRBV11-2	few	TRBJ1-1	TGTGCCAGCAGCTTATTTGGGACAGAGAACACTGAAGCTTTCTTT	CASSLFGTENTEAFF
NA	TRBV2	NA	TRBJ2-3	TGTGCCAGCAGTTACAAGGGAGTCGGCACAGATACGCAGTATTTT	CASSYKGVGTDTQYF
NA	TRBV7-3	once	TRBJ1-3	TGTGCCAGCAGCGCCGGGGGCCCTGGAAACACCATATATTTT	CASSAGGPGNTIYF
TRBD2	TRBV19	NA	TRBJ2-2	TGTGCCAGTACTATTTGGACTAGCGGGGGGACCGGGGAGCTGTTTTTT	CASTIWTSGGTGELFF
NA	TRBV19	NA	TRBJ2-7	TGTGCCAGTAGTATATCAGGGACCTCCTACGAGCAGTACTTC	CASSISGTSYEQYF
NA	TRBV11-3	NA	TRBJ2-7	TGTGCCAGCAGCTTAGGGCCCAGCTACGAGCAGCACTTC	CASSLGPSYEQHF
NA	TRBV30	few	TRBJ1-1	TGTGCCGGGATTCACCTACGAGCGTTTGAAGCTTTCTTT	CAGIHLRAFEAFF
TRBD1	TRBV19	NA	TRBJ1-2	TGTGCCAGTAGTCCTGGACAGGGGGTGCGTGGCTACACCTTC	CASSPGQGVRGYTF
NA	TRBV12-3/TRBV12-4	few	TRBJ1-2	TGTGCCAGCACCCATATCCAGCTGGGCCTATGGAACTACACCTTC	CASTHIQLGLWNYTF
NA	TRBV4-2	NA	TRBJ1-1	TGTGCCAGCAGCCGGGTGGGTCCCGAACCTGAAGCTTTCTTT	CASSRVGPEPEAFF
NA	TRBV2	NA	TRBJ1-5	TGTGCCAGCAGTGGGATGAGGGGGGACCAGCCCCAGCATTTT	CASSGMRGDQPQHF
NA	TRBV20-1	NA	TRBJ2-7	TGCAGTGCGGCAGGGCTGAGGGAGCAGTACTTC	CSAAGLREQYF
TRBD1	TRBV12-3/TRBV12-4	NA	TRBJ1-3	TGTGCCAGCAGTCCCTCTGGGGGGACAGGGGGAACAAGGGCTGGAAACACCATATATTTT	CASSPSGGTGGTRAGNTIYF
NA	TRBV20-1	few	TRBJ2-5	TGCAGTGCTGGGGGACTTCAAGAGACCCAGTACTTC	CSAGGLQETQYF
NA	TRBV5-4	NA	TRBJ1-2	TGTGCCAGCAGCTCGCTATTCCGGGACAAAAACTATGGCTACACCTTC	CASSSLFRDKNYGYTF
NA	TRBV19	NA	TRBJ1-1	TGTGCCTCTGGGGGGGGGAACACTGAAGCTTTCTTT	CASGGGNTEAFF
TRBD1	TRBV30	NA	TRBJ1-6	TGTGCCTGGAGTGGCGGGACAGGGGGAAATAATTCACCCCTCCACTTT	CAWSGGTGGNNSPLHF
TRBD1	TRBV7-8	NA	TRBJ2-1	TGTGCCAGCAGCTCACTGACAGGGAATGAGCAGTTCTTC	CASSSLTGNEQFF